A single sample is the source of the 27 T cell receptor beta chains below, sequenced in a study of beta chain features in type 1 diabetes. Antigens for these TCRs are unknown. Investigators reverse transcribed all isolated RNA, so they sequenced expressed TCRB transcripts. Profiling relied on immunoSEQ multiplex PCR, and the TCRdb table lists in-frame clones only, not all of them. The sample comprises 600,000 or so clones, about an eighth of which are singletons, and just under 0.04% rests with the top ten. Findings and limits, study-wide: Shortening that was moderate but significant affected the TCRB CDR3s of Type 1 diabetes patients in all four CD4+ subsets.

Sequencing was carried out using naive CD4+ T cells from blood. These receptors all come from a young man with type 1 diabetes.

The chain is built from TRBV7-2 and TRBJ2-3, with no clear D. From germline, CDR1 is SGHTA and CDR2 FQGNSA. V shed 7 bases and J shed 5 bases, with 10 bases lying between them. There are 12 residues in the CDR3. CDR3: CASTPFGDTQYF. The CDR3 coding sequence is TGTGCCAGCACTCCATTTGGAGATACGCAGTATTTT.

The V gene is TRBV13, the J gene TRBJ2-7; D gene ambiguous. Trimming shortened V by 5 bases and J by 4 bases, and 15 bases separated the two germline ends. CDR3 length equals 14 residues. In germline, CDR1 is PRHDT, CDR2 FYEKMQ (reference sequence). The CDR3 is CASSPPRPLYEQYF. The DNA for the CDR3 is TGTGCCAGCAGCCCGCCCCGGCCCCTATACGAGCAGTACTTC.

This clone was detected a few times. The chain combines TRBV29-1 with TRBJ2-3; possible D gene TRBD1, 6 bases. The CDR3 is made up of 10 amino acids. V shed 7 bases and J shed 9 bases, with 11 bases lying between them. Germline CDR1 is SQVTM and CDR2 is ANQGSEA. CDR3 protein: CSAGQSTQYF. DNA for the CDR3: TGCAGCGCAGGACAGAGCACGCAGTATTTT.

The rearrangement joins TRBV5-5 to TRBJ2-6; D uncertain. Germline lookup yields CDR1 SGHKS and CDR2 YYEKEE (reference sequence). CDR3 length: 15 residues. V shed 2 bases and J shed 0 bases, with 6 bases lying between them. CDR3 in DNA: TGTGCCAGCAGCTTACAAAGCTCTGGGGCCAACGTCCTGACTTTC. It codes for CASSLQSSGANVLTF.

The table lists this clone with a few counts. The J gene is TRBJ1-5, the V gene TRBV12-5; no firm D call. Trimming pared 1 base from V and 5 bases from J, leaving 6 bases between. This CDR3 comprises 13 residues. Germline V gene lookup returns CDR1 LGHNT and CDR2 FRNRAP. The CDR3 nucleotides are TGTGCTAGTGGTTTGGACGGTTATCAGCCCCAGCATTTT. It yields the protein CASGLDGYQPQHF.

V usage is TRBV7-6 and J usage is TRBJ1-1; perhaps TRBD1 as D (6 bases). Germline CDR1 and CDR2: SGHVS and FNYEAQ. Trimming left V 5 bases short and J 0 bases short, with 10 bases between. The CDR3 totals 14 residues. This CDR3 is CASSMDSLNTEAFF. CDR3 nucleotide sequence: TGTGCCAGCAGCATGGACAGCCTGAACACTGAAGCTTTCTTT.

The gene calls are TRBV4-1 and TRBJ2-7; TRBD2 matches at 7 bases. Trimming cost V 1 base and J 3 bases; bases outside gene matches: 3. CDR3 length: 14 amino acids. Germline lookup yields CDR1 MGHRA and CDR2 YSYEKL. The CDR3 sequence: CASSQVWEGYEQYF. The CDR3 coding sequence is TGCGCCAGCAGCCAAGTCTGGGAGGGCTACGAGCAGTACTTC.

This CDR3 reads CASSLGLADDEQFF. The CDR3 DNA reads TGCGCCAGCAGCTTGGGCCTAGCGGACGATGAGCAGTTCTTC. The rearrangement joins TRBV5-1 to TRBJ2-1, with 7 bases matching TRBD2. The ends lost 0 bases at V and 8 bases at J; junction bases unmatched: 5. CDR3 size: 14 residues. CDR1 SGHRS and CDR2 YFSETQ come from the germline V gene.

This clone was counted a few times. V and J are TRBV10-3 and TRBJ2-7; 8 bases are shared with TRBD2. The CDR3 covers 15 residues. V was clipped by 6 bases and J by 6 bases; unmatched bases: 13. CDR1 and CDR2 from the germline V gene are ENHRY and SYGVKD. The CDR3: CAIRESGSASREQYF. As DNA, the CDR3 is TGTGCCATCAGAGAGAGCGGGAGCGCCTCTCGCGAGCAGTACTTC.

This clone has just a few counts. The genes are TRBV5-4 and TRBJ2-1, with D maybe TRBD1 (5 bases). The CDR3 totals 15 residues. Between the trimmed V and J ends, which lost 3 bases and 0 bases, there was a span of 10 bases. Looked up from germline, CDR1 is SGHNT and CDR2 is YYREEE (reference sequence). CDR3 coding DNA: TGTGCCAGCAGCTCCAGGGTTGGCTCCTACAATGAGCAGTTCTTC. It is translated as CASSSRVGSYNEQFF. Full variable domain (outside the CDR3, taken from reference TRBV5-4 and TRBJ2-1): ETGVTQSPTHLIKTRGQQVTLRCSSQSGHNTVSWYQQALGQGPQFIFQYYREEENGRGNFPPRFSGLQFPNYSSELNVNALELDDSALYLCASSSRVGSYNEQFFGPGTRLTVL.

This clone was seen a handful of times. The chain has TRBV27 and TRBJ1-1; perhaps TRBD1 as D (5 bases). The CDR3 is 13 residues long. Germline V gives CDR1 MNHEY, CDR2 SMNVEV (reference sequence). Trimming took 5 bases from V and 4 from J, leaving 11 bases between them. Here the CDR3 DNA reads TGTGCCAGCAGTCCCGGACACACCACTGAAGCTTTCTTT. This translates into CASSPGHTTEAFF.

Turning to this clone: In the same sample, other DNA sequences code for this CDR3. In DNA, the CDR3 is TGCGCCAGCAGCTTGGCTTCGGGGGGCACAGATACGCAGTATTTT. Its translation is CASSLASGGTDTQYF. The chain carries TRBV5-1 and TRBJ2-3; the D gene is possibly TRBD2 (6 bases). V lost 0 bases, J lost 1 base, and 9 bases lay in between. The CDR3 extends over 15 amino acids. Germline V gene lookup returns CDR1 SGHRS and CDR2 YFSETQ.

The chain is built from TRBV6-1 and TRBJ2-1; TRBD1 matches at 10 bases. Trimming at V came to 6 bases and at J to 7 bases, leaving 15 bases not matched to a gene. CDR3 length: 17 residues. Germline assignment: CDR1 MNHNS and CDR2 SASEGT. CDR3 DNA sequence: TGTGCCAGCAGGGAACCCGGGACAGGGGCCCGGGCGAATGAGCAGTTCTTC. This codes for CASREPGTGARANEQFF.

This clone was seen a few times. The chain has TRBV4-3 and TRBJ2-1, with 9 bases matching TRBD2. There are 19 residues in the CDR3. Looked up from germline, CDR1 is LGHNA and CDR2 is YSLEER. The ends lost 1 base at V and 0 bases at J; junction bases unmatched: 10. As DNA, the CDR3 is TGCGCCAGCAGCCAAGGAGGCCTAGCGGGGATACCCTCCTACAATGAGCAGTTCTTC. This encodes CASSQGGLAGIPSYNEQFF.

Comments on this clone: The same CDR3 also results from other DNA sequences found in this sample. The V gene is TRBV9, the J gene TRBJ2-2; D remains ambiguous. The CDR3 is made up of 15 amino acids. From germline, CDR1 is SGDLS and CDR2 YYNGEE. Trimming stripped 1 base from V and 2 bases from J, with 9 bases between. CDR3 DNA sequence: TGTGCCAGCAGCGTATCTGGTACTAACACCGGGGAGCTGTTTTTT. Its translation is CASSVSGTNTGELFF.

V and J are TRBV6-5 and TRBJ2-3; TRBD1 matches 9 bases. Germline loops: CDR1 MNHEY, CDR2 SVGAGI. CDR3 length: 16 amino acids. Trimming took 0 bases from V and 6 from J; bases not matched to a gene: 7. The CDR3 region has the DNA TGTGCCAGCAGTTACTCAGCGGGACAGGGAGTGGATACGCAGTATTTT. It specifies CASSYSAGQGVDTQYF.

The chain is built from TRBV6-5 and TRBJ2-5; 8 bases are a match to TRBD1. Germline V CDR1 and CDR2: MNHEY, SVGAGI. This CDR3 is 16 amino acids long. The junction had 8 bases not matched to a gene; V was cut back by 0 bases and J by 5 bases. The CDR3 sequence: CASSYSGRGLRETQYF. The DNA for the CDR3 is TGTGCCAGCAGTTACTCCGGCAGGGGGCTGAGGGAGACCCAGTACTTC.

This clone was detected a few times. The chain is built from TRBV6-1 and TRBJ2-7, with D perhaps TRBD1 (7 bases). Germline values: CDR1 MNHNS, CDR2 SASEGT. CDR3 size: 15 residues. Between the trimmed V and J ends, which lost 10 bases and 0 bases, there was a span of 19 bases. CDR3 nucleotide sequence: TGTGCCATACTTGCGGGGACAGCGAGCTCCTACGAGCAGTACTTC. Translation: CAILAGTASSYEQYF.

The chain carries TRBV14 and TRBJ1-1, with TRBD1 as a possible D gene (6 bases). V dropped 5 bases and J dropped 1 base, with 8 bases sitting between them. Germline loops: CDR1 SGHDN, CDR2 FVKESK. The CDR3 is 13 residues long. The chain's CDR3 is CASSSQGNTEAFF. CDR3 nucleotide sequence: TGTGCCAGCAGCTCACAGGGGAACACTGAAGCTTTCTTT.

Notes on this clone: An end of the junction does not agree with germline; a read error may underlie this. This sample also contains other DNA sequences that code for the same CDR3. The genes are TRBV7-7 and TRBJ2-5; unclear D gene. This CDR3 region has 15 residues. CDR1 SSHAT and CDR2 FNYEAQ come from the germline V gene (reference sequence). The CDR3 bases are TGTGCTAGCAGCTTGGGTGGAACTCCCCAAGAGACCCAGTACTTC. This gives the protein CASSLGGTPQETQYF.

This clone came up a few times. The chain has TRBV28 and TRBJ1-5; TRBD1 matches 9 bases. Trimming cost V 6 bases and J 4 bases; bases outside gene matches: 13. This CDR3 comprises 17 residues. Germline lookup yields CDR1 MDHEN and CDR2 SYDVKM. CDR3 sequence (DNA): TGTGCCAGCAGCTCCCCGACCGGGACAGGGAGGAATCAGCCCCAGCATTTT. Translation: CASSSPTGTGRNQPQHF.

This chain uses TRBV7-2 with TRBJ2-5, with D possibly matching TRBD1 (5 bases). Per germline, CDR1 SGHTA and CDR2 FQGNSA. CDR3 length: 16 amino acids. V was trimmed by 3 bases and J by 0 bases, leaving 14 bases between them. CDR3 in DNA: TGTGCCAGCAGCTTCGTCAATGGGGCCTACCAAGAGACCCAGTACTTC. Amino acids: CASSFVNGAYQETQYF.

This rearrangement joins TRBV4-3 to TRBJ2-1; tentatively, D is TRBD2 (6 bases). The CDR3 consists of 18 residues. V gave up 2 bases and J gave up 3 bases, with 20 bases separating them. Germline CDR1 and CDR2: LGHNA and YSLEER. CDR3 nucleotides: TGCGCCAGCAGCCAAACTTGGACCACCGGGGGACTCTACAATGAGCAGTTCTTC. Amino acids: CASSQTWTTGGLYNEQFF.

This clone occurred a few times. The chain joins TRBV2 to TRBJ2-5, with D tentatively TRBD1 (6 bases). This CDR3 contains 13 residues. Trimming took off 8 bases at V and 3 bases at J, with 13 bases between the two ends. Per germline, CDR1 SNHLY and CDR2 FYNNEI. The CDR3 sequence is CASSDSTKETQYF. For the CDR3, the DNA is TGTGCCAGCTCGGACAGCACTAAAGAGACCCAGTACTTC.

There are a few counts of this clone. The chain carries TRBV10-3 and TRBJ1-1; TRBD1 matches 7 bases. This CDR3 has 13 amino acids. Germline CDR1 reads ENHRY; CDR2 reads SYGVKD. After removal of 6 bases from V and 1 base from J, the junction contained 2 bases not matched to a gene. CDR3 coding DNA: TGTGCCATCAGCCGGACAGGGAACACTGAAGCTTTCTTT. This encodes CAISRTGNTEAFF.

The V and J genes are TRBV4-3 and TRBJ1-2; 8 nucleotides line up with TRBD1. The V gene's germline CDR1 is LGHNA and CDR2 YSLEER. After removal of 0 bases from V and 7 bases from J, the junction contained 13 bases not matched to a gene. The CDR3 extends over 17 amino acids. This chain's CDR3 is CASSQDDLDRGVAGYTF. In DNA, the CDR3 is TGCGCCAGCAGCCAAGACGATCTAGACAGGGGAGTTGCTGGCTACACCTTC.

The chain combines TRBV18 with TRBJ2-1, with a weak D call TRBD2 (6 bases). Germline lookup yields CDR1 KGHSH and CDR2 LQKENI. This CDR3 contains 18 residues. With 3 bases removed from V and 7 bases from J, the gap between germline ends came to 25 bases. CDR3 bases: TGTGCCAGCTCACCTACTGTACTCCAGAAGGGACTGGCTAATGAGCAGTTCTTC. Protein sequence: CASSPTVLQKGLANEQFF.